Listed below are T cell receptor beta chains from one sample, sequenced in a study of CD8 T cells in ankylosing spondylitis. TCRdb recomputed calls from the 5' RACE reads with MiXCR, one row per CDR3 protein. In the table there are 150,000 to 200,000 distinct CDR3 sequences, 25% to 35% of which are singletons. Sequencing used synovial fluid, either unsorted or a sorted T cell fraction (not recorded which). The receptors stem from a male donor with ankylosing spondylitis. Both conserved end residues are part of each CDR3. A D gene is named only where the DNA matches it firmly. Size is omitted from some rows. Given values are once, few, many or a class for expanded clones.

TRBV7-9	few	-	TRBJ1-6	CASSIRGYDSPLHF	TGTGCCAGCAGCATAAGAGGGTATGATTCACCCCTCCACTTT
TRBV30	-	-	TRBJ1-6	CACRTAYNSPLHF	TGTGCCTGCAGAACAGCCTATAATTCACCCCTCCACTTT
TRBV6-1	-	TRBD1	TRBJ1-2	CASSERGTGSYGYTF	TGTGCCAGCAGTGAACGGGGGACAGGGAGCTATGGCTACACCTTC
TRBV3-1	-	-	TRBJ2-5	CASSQGSVHLQETQYF	TGTGCCAGCAGCCAAGGTAGTGTGCACCTTCAAGAGACCCAGTACTTC
TRBV3-1	few	-	TRBJ2-3	CASSPKWGTDTQYF	TGTGCCAGCAGCCCTAAGTGGGGAACGGATACGCAGTATTTT
TRBV11-2	-	-	TRBJ2-1	CASSLRESVYNEQFF	TGTGCCAGCAGCTTACGCGAAAGTGTCTACAATGAGCAGTTCTTC
TRBV7-9	many	-	TRBJ1-2	CASSPQDWSVYGYTF	TGTGCCAGCAGCCCACAGGACTGGTCTGTCTATGGCTACACCTTC
TRBV20-1	many	TRBD2	TRBJ2-3	CSALLAGGSSTDTQYF	TGCAGTGCCTTACTAGCGGGAGGATCTAGCACAGATACGCAGTATTTT
TRBV12-3/TRBV12-4	-	TRBD1	TRBJ1-3	CASSLEPDRGPGNTIYF	TGTGCCAGCAGTCTAGAGCCGGACAGGGGTCCTGGAAACACCATATATTTT
TRBV7-8	-	TRBD2	TRBJ2-3	CASSLRGLAGGTDTQYF	TGTGCCAGCAGCTTACGCGGACTAGCGGGAGGCACAGATACGCAGTATTTT
TRBV6-2/TRBV6-3	-	TRBD1	TRBJ2-6	CASSYNLGQGASGANVLTF	TGTGCCAGCAGTTACAATCTAGGACAGGGGGCTTCTGGGGCCAACGTCCTGACTTTC
TRBV12-3/TRBV12-4	few	-	TRBJ2-2	CASSVRGELFF	TGTGCCAGCAGCGTGCGCGGGGAGCTGTTTTTT
TRBV4-1	-	TRBD2	TRBJ2-1	CASSQEGSGAYNEQFF	TGCGCCAGCAGCCAAGAAGGAAGCGGGGCCTACAATGAGCAGTTCTTC
TRBV14	many	-	TRBJ1-3	CASRGSGNTIYF	TGTGCCAGCAGGGGATCTGGAAACACCATATATTTT
TRBV27	-	-	TRBJ2-3	CASRLGGNTDTQYF	TGTGCCAGCAGACTTGGCGGGAACACAGATACGCAGTATTTT
TRBV5-1	-	-	TRBJ2-3	CASILPPRRYF	TGCGCCAGCATTCTTCCCCCCCGAAGGTATTTT
TRBV15	-	-	TRBJ2-3	CATSRGQFFSTDTQYF	TGTGCCACCAGCAGAGGACAGTTTTTTAGCACAGATACGCAGTATTTT
TRBV28	few	-	TRBJ1-5	CASSGHRESGNQPQHF	TGTGCCAGCAGTGGACACAGGGAATCGGGCAATCAGCCCCAGCATTTT
TRBV20-1	many	-	TRBJ1-3	CSARTGNTIYF	TGCAGTGCTAGAACAGGGAACACCATATATTTT
TRBV10-3	-	-	TRBJ1-5	CAISEDRFDSNQPQHF	TGTGCCATCAGTGAGGACAGGTTCGATAGCAATCAGCCCCAGCATTTT
TRBV13	few	-	TRBJ2-5	CASSSSPTPFSGGAKTQYF	TGTGCCAGCAGCTCCTCCCCCACCCCTTTTAGCGGAGGGGCTAAGACCCAGTACTTC
TRBV14	-	TRBD2	TRBJ2-3	CASSQGLAWAPDTQYF	TGTGCCAGCAGCCAGGGACTAGCGTGGGCACCAGATACGCAGTATTTT
TRBV12-3/TRBV12-4	many	-	TRBJ2-1	CASSHRAGEQFF	TGTGCCAGCAGTCACAGGGCAGGGGAGCAGTTCTTC
TRBV2	-	TRBD1	TRBJ2-7	CASRAGTGTQEQYF	TGTGCCAGCAGAGCCGGGACAGGTACCCAGGAGCAGTACTTC
TRBV6-5	few	-	TRBJ1-5	CASSSQGPHQPQHF	TGTGCCAGCAGTTCGCAGGGTCCCCATCAGCCCCAGCATTTT
TRBV9	-	TRBD2	TRBJ2-7	CASSVGEGYYEQYF	TGTGCCAGCAGCGTCGGGGAGGGTTACTACGAGCAGTACTTC
TRBV24-1	-	TRBD1	TRBJ2-1	CATSEGQVSSYNEQFF	TGTGCCACCAGTGAGGGACAGGTTAGCTCCTACAATGAGCAGTTCTTC
TRBV20-1	-	-	TRBJ2-5	CSASGGKQETQYF	TGCAGTGCTAGCGGTGGGAAGCAAGAGACCCAGTACTTC
TRBV2	few	-	TRBJ2-2	CASVGDANTGELFF	TGTGCCAGCGTCGGGGACGCGAACACCGGGGAGCTGTTTTTT
TRBV7-2	-	-	TRBJ2-5	CASSPPEGLSVQETQYF	TGTGCCAGCAGCCCCCCGGAGGGGCTTTCGGTACAAGAGACCCAGTACTTC
TRBV30	-	-	TRBJ2-2	CAWRHRAGELFF	TGTGCCTGGAGACATCGAGCCGGGGAGCTGTTTTTT
TRBV20-1	-	TRBD2	TRBJ2-2	CSTSGGTTGELFF	TGCAGCACTAGCGGGGGTACCACCGGGGAGCTGTTTTTT
TRBV5-1	-	TRBD1	TRBJ2-1	CASSPDWTGLRNEQFF	TGCGCCAGCAGCCCCGACTGGACAGGGTTGCGCAATGAGCAGTTCTTC
TRBV6-1	-	-	TRBJ2-2	CASRLIGPQTNTGELFF	TGTGCCAGCAGGCTCATCGGTCCTCAGACGAACACCGGGGAGCTGTTTTTT
TRBV29-1	few	-	TRBJ2-3	CSAPQGHTDTQYF	TGCAGCGCCCCCCAGGGCCACACAGATACGCAGTATTTT
TRBV2	-	TRBD1	TRBJ1-2	CASGGQGNYGYTF	TGTGCCAGCGGTGGACAGGGTAACTATGGCTACACCTTC
TRBV12-3/TRBV12-4	-	-	TRBJ1-1	CASSSRHTEAFF	TGTGCCAGCAGTTCCAGACACACTGAAGCTTTCTTT
TRBV4-3	-	TRBD1	TRBJ2-1	CASSQEGAWTGGWNEQFF	TGCGCCAGCAGCCAGGAAGGGGCGTGGACAGGGGGCTGGAATGAGCAGTTCTTC
TRBV9	-	TRBD2	TRBJ2-2	CASSPRGSGSTGELFF	TGTGCCAGCAGCCCCCGGGGTAGCGGGAGCACCGGGGAGCTGTTTTTT
TRBV7-3	-	-	TRBJ2-1	CASSSNPSSYNEQFF	TGTGCCAGCAGCTCCAATCCGAGCTCCTACAATGAGCAGTTCTTC
TRBV15	many	TRBD1	TRBJ2-5	CATSKGGQGRETQYF	TGTGCCACCAGCAAAGGCGGACAGGGACGAGAGACCCAGTACTTC
TRBV20-1	-	-	TRBJ2-3	CSARPGPSTDTQYF	TGCAGTGCTAGGCCGGGACCCTCCACAGATACGCAGTATTTT
TRBV9	-	-	TRBJ1-2	CASSVGPGAYGYTF	TGTGCCAGCAGCGTAGGGCCAGGCGCCTATGGCTACACCTTC
TRBV4-1	-	-	TRBJ1-1	CASRPVLGKQNNTEAFF	TGCGCCAGCAGGCCAGTTTTGGGTAAGCAGAACAACACTGAAGCTTTCTTT
TRBV9	few	-	TRBJ2-1	CASSAVVGGNEQFF	TGTGCCAGCAGCGCGGTGGTCGGGGGCAATGAGCAGTTCTTC
TRBV25-1	-	TRBD1	TRBJ2-2	CASKDGTVNTGELFF	TGTGCCAGCAAGGACGGGACAGTTAACACCGGGGAGCTGTTTTTT
TRBV12-3/TRBV12-4	medium-sized	TRBD2	TRBJ2-1	CASSPLAGGYNEQFF	TGTGCCAGCAGCCCGCTAGCGGGAGGTTACAATGAGCAGTTCTTC
TRBV5-1	many	TRBD2	TRBJ2-3	CASSSWSSGPYTDTQYF	TGCGCCAGCAGCTCGTGGTCTAGCGGACCCTACACAGATACGCAGTATTTT
TRBV4-1	-	TRBD1	TRBJ1-3	CASSQEVVRGGRNTIYF	TGCGCCAGCAGCCAAGAAGTTGTCCGAGGGGGCCGAAACACCATATATTTT
TRBV7-9	-	-	TRBJ2-5	CASSFPSVGGEETQYF	TGTGCCAGCAGCTTCCCCTCGGTGGGGGGAGAAGAGACCCAGTACTTC
TRBV6-1	-	-	TRBJ2-6	CASSDGSLVSANVLTF	TGTGCCAGCAGTGACGGATCTTTGGTTTCGGCCAACGTCCTGACTTTC
TRBV7-3	few	TRBD1	TRBJ1-2	CASSRGTGPGGYTF	TGTGCCAGCAGCCGCGGGACAGGTCCAGGTGGCTACACCTTC
TRBV27	-	TRBD1	TRBJ2-2	CASGGGQGGGELFF	TGTGCCAGCGGGGGGGGACAGGGCGGCGGGGAGCTGTTTTTT
TRBV11-2	-	-	TRBJ2-7	CASSFGRAYEQYF	TGTGCCAGCAGCTTCGGCCGAGCCTACGAGCAGTACTTC